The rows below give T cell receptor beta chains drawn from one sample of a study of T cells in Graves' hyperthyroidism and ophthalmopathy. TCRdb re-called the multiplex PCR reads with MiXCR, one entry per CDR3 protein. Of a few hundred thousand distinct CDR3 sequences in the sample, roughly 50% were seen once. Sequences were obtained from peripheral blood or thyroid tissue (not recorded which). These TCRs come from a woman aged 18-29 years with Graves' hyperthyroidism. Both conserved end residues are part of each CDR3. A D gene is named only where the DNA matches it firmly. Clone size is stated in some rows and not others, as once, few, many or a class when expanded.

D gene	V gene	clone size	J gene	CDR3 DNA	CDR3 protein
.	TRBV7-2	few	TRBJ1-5	TGTGCCAGCAGCTTAGGGGGGCGGTCCCAGCCCCAGCATTTT	CASSLGGRSQPQHF
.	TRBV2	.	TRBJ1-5	TGTGCCCGAGCCTGGGCAGGGAGTTCGCAGCCCCAGCATTTT	CARAWAGSSQPQHF
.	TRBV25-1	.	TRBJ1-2	TGTGCCTGGAGTTGGGGGGCGATCTATGGCTACACCTTC	CAWSWGAIYGYTF
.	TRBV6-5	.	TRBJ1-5	TGTGCCAGCAGTTTATCTCCCCGTCAGCCCCAGCATTTT	CASSLSPRQPQHF
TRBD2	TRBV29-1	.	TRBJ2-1	TGCAGCGGGACTAGCGGGAGGAGTAATGAGCAGTTCTTC	CSGTSGRSNEQFF
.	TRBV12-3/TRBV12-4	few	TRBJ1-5	TGTGCCATCTCGCTGGACGGTGGTCCCCAGCATTTT	CAISLDGGPQHF
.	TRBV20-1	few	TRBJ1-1	TGCAGTGCAAGAGGGGGGGCGAAGAACACTGAAGCTTTCTTT	CSARGGAKNTEAFF
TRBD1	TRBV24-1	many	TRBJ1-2	TGTGCCACCAGTGGGATAACAGGGGGCGATGGCTACACCTTC	CATSGITGGDGYTF
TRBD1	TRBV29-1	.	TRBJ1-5	TGCAGCGCTAGACAGGGGGCGGATAGCAATCAGCCCCAGCATTTT	CSARQGADSNQPQHF
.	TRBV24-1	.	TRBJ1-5	TGTGCCACCAGTGTGGGGGCAGGAGACTTTAGCAATCAGCCCCAGCATTTT	CATSVGAGDFSNQPQHF
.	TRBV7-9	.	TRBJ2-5	TGTGCCAGCAGCCCGGGACCATCCCAAGAGACCCAGTACTTC	CASSPGPSQETQYF
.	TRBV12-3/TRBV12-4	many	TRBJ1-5	TGTGCCAGCAGCTTTGGGGGTCAGCCCCAGCATTTT	CASSFGGQPQHF
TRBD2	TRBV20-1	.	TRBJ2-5	TGCAGTGCTAGTATCACTAGCGGCCAAGAGACCCAGTACTTC	CSASITSGQETQYF
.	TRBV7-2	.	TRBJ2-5	TGTGCCAGCAGCCCGATGTCTAGGCAAGAGACCCAGTACTTC	CASSPMSRQETQYF
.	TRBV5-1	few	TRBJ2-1	TGCGCCAGCAGCTTAGAATACAATGAGCAGTTCTTC	CASSLEYNEQFF
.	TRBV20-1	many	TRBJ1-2	TGCAGTGCGGCGGCCAACTATGGCTACACCTTC	CSAAANYGYTF
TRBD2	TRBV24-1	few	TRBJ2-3	TGTGCCACCAGTCTAGCGGGAGGAAGAGCAGATACGCAGTATTTT	CATSLAGGRADTQYF
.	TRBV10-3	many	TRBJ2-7	TGTGCCATCAGTCTCCGGGACACAACCTACGAGCAGTACTTC	CAISLRDTTYEQYF
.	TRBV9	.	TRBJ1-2	TGTGCCAGCAGCATGCAGGGTGGCTACACCTTC	CASSMQGGYTF
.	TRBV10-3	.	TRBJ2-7	TGTGCCATCAGTGATCGATCCGGAGGGACACAATCCTACGAGCAGTACTTC	CAISDRSGGTQSYEQYF
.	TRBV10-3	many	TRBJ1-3	TGTGCCATCAGTGGGACGACAAATGGAAACACCATATATTTT	CAISGTTNGNTIYF
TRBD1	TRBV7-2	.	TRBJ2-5	TGTGCCAGCAGCTTCACAGGGGGCAGGAGGGAGACCCAGTACTTC	CASSFTGGRRETQYF
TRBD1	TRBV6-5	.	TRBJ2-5	TGTGCCAGCAGCCCTCGACAGGGGATGGGGGAGACCCAGTACTTC	CASSPRQGMGETQYF
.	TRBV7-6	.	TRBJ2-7	TGTGCCAGCAGCCCCCTAAGGCCGGGGGACGGAACCTACGAGCAGTACTTC	CASSPLRPGDGTYEQYF
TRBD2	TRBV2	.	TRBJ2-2	TGTGCCAGCAGGACCGGGACTAGCACCGGGGAGCTGTTTTTT	CASRTGTSTGELFF
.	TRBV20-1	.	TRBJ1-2	TGCAGTGCTAGGGGGTCGCGAAGGGACTATGGCTACACCTTC	CSARGSRRDYGYTF
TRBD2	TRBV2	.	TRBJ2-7	TGTGCCAGCAGTGAAGGTCGACTAGCGGGAGCAGACGAGCAGTACTTC	CASSEGRLAGADEQYF
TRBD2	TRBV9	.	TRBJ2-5	TGTGCCAGCAGCGTGACTAGCGGGAGGGAGACCCAGTACTTC	CASSVTSGRETQYF
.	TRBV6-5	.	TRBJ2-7	TGTGCCAGCAGTTGGGGCAGGGAGGTGTCCTACGAGCAGTACTTC	CASSWGREVSYEQYF
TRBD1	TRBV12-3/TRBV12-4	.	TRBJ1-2	TGTGCCAGCAGTTTTCACAGGGGTTTATATGGCTACACCTTC	CASSFHRGLYGYTF
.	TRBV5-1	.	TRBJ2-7	TGTGCCAGCAGCGCCGAAGGGCCCCCTCACTACGAGCAGTACTTC	CASSAEGPPHYEQYF
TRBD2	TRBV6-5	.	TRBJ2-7	TGTGCCAGCATACCTCGGGAGGGAGCGAGAGAGCAGTACTTC	CASIPREGAREQYF
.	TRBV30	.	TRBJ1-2	TGTGCCTGGAGTGTTTCCTCAGGGAACTATGGCTACACCTTC	CAWSVSSGNYGYTF
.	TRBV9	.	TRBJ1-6	TGTGCCAGCAGTTTCGACAGGCTTTCACCCCTCCACTTT	CASSFDRLSPLHF
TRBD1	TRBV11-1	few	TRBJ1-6	TGTGCCAGCAGTTTATTACAGGGGTCGAATTCACCCCTCCACTTT	CASSLLQGSNSPLHF
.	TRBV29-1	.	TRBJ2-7	TGCAGCGCCCTGGGGGGGACAACGTCCTACGAGCAGTACTTC	CSALGGTTSYEQYF
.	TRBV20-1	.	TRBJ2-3	TGCAGTGCAACCGGGGGACTTCCTCATACGTCGCAGTATTTT	CSATGGLPHTSQYF
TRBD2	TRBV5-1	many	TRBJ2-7	TGTGCCAGCAGCTCCGGGACTAGCGGGAACTACGAGCAGTACTTC	CASSSGTSGNYEQYF
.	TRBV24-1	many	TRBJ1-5	TGTGCCACCAGTGACTCTCGGGGGGGAAATCAGCCCCAGCATTTT	CATSDSRGGNQPQHF
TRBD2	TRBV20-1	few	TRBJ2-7	TGCAGTGTTGCGGCAGCGGGAGATTACGAGCAGTACTTC	CSVAAAGDYEQYF
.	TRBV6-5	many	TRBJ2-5	TGTGCCAGCAGTCGGAGGGCAGGGACCCAGTACTTC	CASSRRAGTQYF
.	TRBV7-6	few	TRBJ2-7	TGTGCCAGCGGGGGTCAAGTCTACGAGCAGTACTTC	CASGGQVYEQYF
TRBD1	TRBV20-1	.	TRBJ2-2	TGCAGTGCTAGAGGGACAGGGCGAGACACCGGGGAGCTGTTTTTT	CSARGTGRDTGELFF
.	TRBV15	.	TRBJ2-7	TGTGCCACCAGCAGTGAAGGGGTTCGGAACGAGCAGTACTTC	CATSSEGVRNEQYF
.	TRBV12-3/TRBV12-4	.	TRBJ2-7	TGTGCCAGCACAGGGGGCGGGAGCTCCTACGAGCAGTACTTC	CASTGGGSSYEQYF
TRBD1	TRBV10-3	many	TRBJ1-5	TGTGCCATCAGTACAGGGGTAAAGCAGCCCCAGCATTTT	CAISTGVKQPQHF
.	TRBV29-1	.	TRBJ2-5	TGCAGCGTTGAAGGGAGTAGGGGAGAGACCCAGTACTTC	CSVEGSRGETQYF
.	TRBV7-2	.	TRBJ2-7	TGTGCCAGCAGTCACCCGGACAGCTACGAGCAGTACTTC	CASSHPDSYEQYF
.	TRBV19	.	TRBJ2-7	TGTGCCAGTAGTGGCGGTGAGGCCTACGAGCAGTACTTC	CASSGGEAYEQYF
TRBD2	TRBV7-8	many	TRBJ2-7	TGTGCCAGCAGCTTAGCAGCGGGAACCTACGAGCAGTACTTC	CASSLAAGTYEQYF
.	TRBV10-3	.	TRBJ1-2	TGTGCCATCAGCGGGAAGGGCGGGTATGGCTACACCTTC	CAISGKGGYGYTF
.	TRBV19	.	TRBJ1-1	TGTGCCAGTAGAATACGGGGGACTGGATGGACTGAAGCTTTCTTT	CASRIRGTGWTEAFF